Below, 31 T cell receptor beta chains from the same sample are listed, as sequenced in a study of blood T cell repertoires in COVID-19. The protocol was immunoSEQ multiplex PCR, while the TCRdb copy is restricted to in-frame clones and leaves out a portion. The sample has about 36,000 clones, roughly four fifths seen once. The sample comprised peripheral blood. The receptors originated from a human donor in a cohort sampled during active or convalescent COVID-19. The donor label of this sample is uncertain.

The chain uses TRBV18 and TRBJ1-5, with D possibly TRBD1 on 5 matching bases. Germline CDR1 KGHSH, CDR2 LQKENI. The CDR3 has 15 amino acids. Between the trimmed V and J ends, which lost 3 bases and 0 bases, there was a span of 9 bases. The CDR3 nucleotides read TGTGCCAGCTCACCCGGACAACATAGCAATCAGCCCCAGCATTTT. Protein: CASSPGQHSNQPQHF.

The chain employs TRBV6-2 or TRBV6-3 and TRBJ2-7; the D is unclear. Trimming removed 2 bases at V and 4 bases at J, with 6 bases between. Germline V gene sequence: CDR1 MNHEY, CDR2 SVGEGT. The CDR3 has 12 residues. The CDR3 sequence: CASSYPHYEQYF. The CDR3 nucleotides read TGTGCCAGCAGTTACCCCCATTACGAGCAGTACTTC.

This sequence joins TRBV4-1 and TRBJ1-2; TRBD1 agrees at 8 bases. Germline CDR1 reads MGHRA; CDR2 reads YSYEKL. The junction had 11 bases not matched to a gene; V was cut back by 1 base and J by 4 bases. CDR3 length equals 17 residues. The CDR3 DNA sequence: TGCGCCAGCAGCCAAGGTGGCAGGGGGCGACGAGGCTATGGCTACACCTTC. It yields the protein CASSQGGRGRRGYGYTF.

This clone was detected a few times. V is TRBV27 and J is TRBJ2-1, with a possible D match to TRBD2 (5 bases). Germline CDR1 MNHEY, CDR2 SMNVEV (reference sequence). The CDR3 consists of 18 residues. V gave up 3 bases and J gave up 3 bases, with 21 bases separating them. The CDR3 nucleotides read TGTGCCAGCAGTTTGCTTCGGAGCGGACCTACTAACTACAATGAGCAGTTCTTC. This gives the protein CASSLLRSGPTNYNEQFF.

The J gene is TRBJ1-1, the V gene TRBV2; TRBD1 is a possible D gene (5 bases). Trimming took off 2 bases at V and 11 bases at J, with 9 bases between the two ends. Germline values: CDR1 SNHLY, CDR2 FYNNEI. CDR3 length equals 11 residues. CDR3: CASSELAGAFF. DNA of the CDR3: TGTGCCAGCAGTGAATTGGCAGGGGCTTTCTTT.

The V and J genes are TRBV27 and TRBJ1-5, with TRBD1 as a possible D gene (6 bases). Germline V CDR1 and CDR2: MNHEY, SMNVEV (reference sequence). V lost 3 bases to trimming and J lost 6 bases, with 12 bases between them. The CDR3 runs to 14 residues. The CDR3 loop reads CASSLNRVIQPQHF. CDR3 sequence (DNA): TGTGCCAGCAGTTTGAACAGGGTTATTCAGCCCCAGCATTTT.

The chain links TRBV19 to TRBJ2-7, with 12 nucleotides matching TRBD2. The V gene end was trimmed by 5 bases and the J gene end by 5 bases; junction bases not matched to a gene: 1. This CDR3 comprises 13 residues. CDR1 and CDR2 (germline): LNHDA, SQIVND (reference sequence). CDR3 sequence reads: CASSLAGGDEQYF. The CDR3 nucleotides read TGTGCCAGTAGTCTAGCGGGAGGGGACGAGCAGTACTTC. Full variable domain (remainder filled in from reference TRBV19 and TRBJ2-7): DGGITQSPKYLFRKEGQNVTLSCEQNLNHDAMYWYRQDPGQGLRLIYYSQIVNDFQKGDIAEGYSVSREKKESFPLTVTSAQKNPTAFYLCASSLAGGDEQYFGPGTRLTVT.

The chain employs TRBV4-2 and TRBJ2-2; no definite D call. From germline, CDR1 is LGHNA and CDR2 YNFKEQ. CDR3 length: 13 amino acids. With 0 bases removed from V and 5 bases from J, the gap between germline ends came to 4 bases. CDR3 residues: CASSQELTGELFF. The CDR3 nucleotides are TGTGCCAGCAGCCAAGAACTAACCGGGGAGCTGTTTTTT.

This chain uses TRBV11-1 with TRBJ2-7; the D gene is possibly TRBD1 (5 bases). In germline, CDR1 is SGHAT, CDR2 FQDESV (reference sequence). The CDR3 consists of 14 residues. The ends were cut back, 2 bases at V and 3 bases at J, with 11 bases in the middle. In DNA form, the CDR3 reads TGTGCCAGCAGCTTAAGGGGTAATCACTACGAGCAGTACTTC. This sequence encodes CASSLRGNHYEQYF.

This sequence joins TRBV4-1 and TRBJ2-1, with a possible D match to TRBD2 (6 bases). The germline V gene encodes CDR1 MGHRA and CDR2 YSYEKL. The CDR3 is 16 residues long. Trimming shortened V by 0 bases and J by 0 bases, and 9 bases separated the two germline ends. The CDR3 reads CASSQDAGSSYNEQFF. The CDR3 DNA reads as TGCGCCAGCAGCCAAGACGCGGGGAGCTCCTACAATGAGCAGTTCTTC.

This clone was observed a few times. The chain couples TRBV10-1 to TRBJ2-7, with D perhaps matching TRBD1 (5 bases). The germline V and J ends were trimmed by 2 bases and 3 bases, with 5 bases remaining between them. The CDR3 contains 12 residues. CDR1 and CDR2 (germline): WNHNN, SYGVQD (reference sequence). This CDR3 is CASSETGYEQYF. The CDR3 DNA reads as TGCGCCAGCAGTGAGACAGGCTACGAGCAGTACTTC.

The rearrangement joins TRBV27 to TRBJ2-1; TRBD2 matches at 10 bases. Germline CDR1 MNHEY, CDR2 SMNVEV (reference sequence). The CDR3 has 14 amino acids. Germline trimming cut 2 bases from V and 6 bases from J; bases unmatched to any gene: 1. The CDR3 loop reads CASSLRTSGNEQFF. CDR3 nucleotide sequence: TGTGCCAGCAGTTTACGGACTAGCGGCAATGAGCAGTTCTTC.

This clone was detected a few times. This sequence joins TRBV7-8 and TRBJ2-7; TRBD2 aligns across 8 bases. The CDR3 has 14 amino acids. Unmatched junction bases numbered 1, after V lost 2 bases and J lost 1 base. CDR1 is SGHVS, CDR2 FQNEAQ, per germline. This CDR3 reads CASSLLAGSYEQYF. The CDR3 nucleotides are TGTGCCAGCAGCTTACTAGCGGGTTCCTACGAGCAGTACTTC.

The chain combines TRBV24-1 with TRBJ1-1; possibly TRBD1 for D (6 bases). V was pared by 4 bases and J by 4 bases, with 12 bases between. The CDR3 has 14 residues. Per germline, CDR1 KGHDR and CDR2 SFDVKD. The CDR3 bases are TGTGCCACCAGTGACCCTACAGGGTCCACTGAAGCTTTCTTT. The encoded protein is CATSDPTGSTEAFF.

The genes are TRBV30 and TRBJ2-1, with 11 bases fitting TRBD2. CDR3 length: 15 residues. V gave up 2 bases and J gave up 7 bases; unmatched junction bases: 7. From germline, CDR1 is GTSNPN and CDR2 SVGIG (reference sequence). DNA for the CDR3: TGTGCCTGGAGTACTGGGACTAGCGGAGGAAATGAGCAGTTCTTC. Protein product: CAWSTGTSGGNEQFF.

The V gene is TRBV3-1 (or the pseudogene TRBV3-2), the J gene TRBJ2-7; 11 bases match TRBD2. CDR1 is LGHDT and CDR2 is YNNKEL in the germline V gene (reference sequence). The CDR3 has 15 residues. V lost 6 bases to trimming and J lost 8 bases; unmatched junction nucleotides: 12. The CDR3 spells CASRDSGRAAGKQYF. CDR3 in DNA: TGTGCCAGCAGGGATAGCGGGAGGGCCGCTGGGAAGCAGTACTTC.

J is TRBJ2-3 and V is TRBV11-3, with TRBD2 as a possible D gene (5 bases). Germline CDR1 is SGHNT and CDR2 is YENEEA. Trimming took 2 bases from V and 0 from J, leaving 9 bases between them. The CDR3 sequence is 15 residues long. The CDR3 spells CASSLRDPSTDTQYF. The CDR3 DNA reads TGTGCCAGCAGCTTACGGGATCCTAGCACAGATACGCAGTATTTT.

In its sample, this clone was seen a few times. The chain has TRBV7-9 and TRBJ2-1; D is perhaps TRBD2 (6 bases). The CDR3 spans 13 residues. The germline V gene encodes CDR1 SEHNR and CDR2 FQNEAQ (reference sequence). Trimming cost V 5 bases and J 10 bases, with 15 bases left between them. CDR3 amino acids: CASSLSGGKEQFF. In nucleotides, the CDR3 is TGTGCCAGCAGCCTCAGTGGGGGGAAGGAGCAGTTCTTC. Drawing the rest from reference TRBV7-9 and TRBJ2-1, the complete variable domain is DTGVSQNPRHKITKRGQNVTFRCDPISEHNRLYWYRQTLGQGPEFLTYFQNEAQLEKSRLLSDRFSAERPKGSFSTLEIQRTEQGDSAMYLCASSLSGGKEQFFGPGTRLTVL.

This chain uses TRBV24-1 with TRBJ2-5; TRBD2 matches at 12 bases. This CDR3 is built from 16 residues. Germline V gene data show CDR1 as KGHDR and CDR2 as SFDVKD. Trimming took 7 bases from V and 9 from J; bases not matched to a gene: 14. This chain's CDR3 is CATRAGTSGPSSAQYF. CDR3 nucleotide sequence: TGTGCCACCAGGGCGGGGACTAGCGGGCCCAGTTCGGCCCAGTACTTC.

The rearrangement joins TRBV9 to TRBJ2-5, with 8 bases aligning to TRBD2. Germline V gene data show CDR1 as SGDLS and CDR2 as YYNGEE. The CDR3 has 15 residues. V shed 0 bases and J 4 bases; nucleotides not matched to a gene: 5. CDR3 region: CASSVDRGGRETQYF. CDR3 nucleotide sequence: TGTGCCAGCAGCGTAGATCGGGGGGGCCGAGAGACCCAGTACTTC.

V gene TRBV5-6 combines with J gene TRBJ2-4; a weak D match, TRBD2 (6 bases). CDR3 length: 16 amino acids. Trimming removed 4 bases at V and 0 bases at J, with 14 bases between. From germline, CDR1 is SGHDT and CDR2 YYEEEE. The CDR3 region is CASSTGSLLAKNIQYF. CDR3 DNA: TGTGCCAGCAGCACCGGGAGCCTCCTAGCCAAAAACATTCAGTACTTC.

The chain links TRBV25-1 to TRBJ2-7; tentative D call: TRBD1 (6 bases). The germline V gene has CDR1 MGHDK and CDR2 SYGVNS. The CDR3 loop spans 13 amino acids. The V gene lost 3 bases and the J gene lost 6 bases, with 12 bases spanning the gap. CDR3 protein: CASSDAGQTEQYF. CDR3 sequence (DNA): TGTGCCAGCAGTGATGCTGGACAGACCGAGCAGTACTTC.

The chain is built from TRBV4-3 and TRBJ2-5; D is unresolved. The CDR3 covers 13 residues. Germline V CDR1 and CDR2: LGHNA, YSLEER. Trimming removed 0 bases from V and 5 bases from J, with 7 bases in between. CDR3 in amino acids: CASSQEASETQYF. DNA of the CDR3: TGCGCCAGCAGCCAAGAAGCCTCCGAGACCCAGTACTTC.

This chain connects TRBV13 to TRBJ1-1; a weak D match, TRBD1 (6 bases). Germline V gene data show CDR1 as PRHDT and CDR2 as FYEKMQ (reference sequence). This CDR3 contains 13 residues. Trimming removed 2 bases at V and 4 bases at J, with 8 bases between. As DNA, the CDR3 is TGTGCCAGCAGCTTAACAGGGAGCACTGAAGCTTTCTTT. Protein sequence: CASSLTGSTEAFF.

The genes are TRBV5-8 and TRBJ2-3; 10 bases agree with TRBD1. Trimming at V came to 1 base and at J to 6 bases, leaving 5 bases not matched to a gene. The CDR3 runs 15 residues. The germline CDR1 and CDR2 sequences are SGHTS and YDEGEE. CDR3 amino acids: CASSLTGQGRDTQYF. The CDR3 DNA is TGTGCCAGCAGCTTGACGGGACAGGGGAGGGATACGCAGTATTTT.

V gene TRBV24-1 combines with J gene TRBJ2-2, with 7 nucleotides matching TRBD2. Germline V gives CDR1 KGHDR, CDR2 SFDVKD. CDR3 size: 16 residues. Trimming removed 2 bases from V and 3 bases from J; junction bases left unmatched: 5. The CDR3: CATSDSTSDYTGELFF. The DNA for the CDR3 is TGTGCCACCAGTGATTCAACTAGCGATTACACCGGGGAGCTGTTTTTT.

This chain joins TRBV7-2 and TRBJ2-1, with TRBD2 matching 12 bases. CDR3 length equals 14 residues. Trimming at V came to 7 bases and at J to 7 bases, leaving 5 bases not matched to a gene. In germline, CDR1 is SGHTA, CDR2 FQGNSA. The chain's CDR3 is CASMAGTSGNEQFF. The CDR3 bases are TGTGCCAGCATGGCCGGGACTAGCGGGAATGAGCAGTTCTTC.

Remarks on this clone: The germline gene is not matched at one end of the junction; a read error may be the cause. The V call is TRBV5-6, the J call TRBJ2-6; D is possibly TRBD1 (5 bases). Germline-derived CDR1 and CDR2 are SGHDT and YYEEEE. The CDR3 has 16 residues. The CDR3 DNA reads as TGTGCCAGCAGCTTGGATCGTGGCTCTGGGGCCAACGTCCTAACTTTC. Its translation: CASSLDRGSGANVLTF.

V and J are TRBV7-3 and TRBJ1-1; a weak D match, TRBD1 (5 bases). The germline V gene encodes CDR1 SGHTA and CDR2 FQGTGA. V lost 5 bases and J 11 bases, leaving 18 bases between the germline ends. This CDR3 has 13 residues. Here the CDR3 reads CASSLLRGGIAFF. For the CDR3, the DNA is TGTGCCAGCAGCCTACTAAGGGGAGGTATCGCTTTCTTT. Full variable domain (rest looked up from reference TRBV7-3 and TRBJ1-1): GAGVSQTPSNKVTEKGKYVELRCDPISGHTALYWYRQSLGQGPEFLIYFQGTGAADDSGLPNDRFFAVRPEGSVSTLKIQRTERGDSAVYLCASSLLRGGIAFFGQGTRLTVV.

The V gene is TRBV5-4, the J gene TRBJ2-3; D gene ambiguous. Germline V gene sequence: CDR1 SGHNT, CDR2 YYREEE (reference sequence). Trimming removed 4 bases at V and 2 bases at J, with 17 bases between. The CDR3 runs to 16 residues. The CDR3 nucleotides read TGTGCCAGCAGCCCTCCCCGACATCTGGCCACAGATACGCAGTATTTT. As protein: CASSPPRHLATDTQYF.

The chain combines TRBV18 with TRBJ2-1; TRBD2 matches at 13 bases. Germline V gives CDR1 KGHSH, CDR2 LQKENI. This CDR3 comprises 18 residues. V lost 1 base and J lost 8; bases outside the gene matches: 11. In DNA, the CDR3 is TGTGCCAGCTCACCACTACCAATGACTAGCGGGAGGATCCATGAGCAGTTCTTC. This translates into CASSPLPMTSGRIHEQFF.